What follows are 10 T cell receptor beta chains derived from one specimen sequenced in a study of spatial heterogeneity in lung cancer. Time point noted: blood at routine non-recurrence follow-up after resection. TCRdb reanalysed the 5' RACE reads using MiXCR and keeps one entry per CDR3 protein. The data show some 36,000 distinct CDR3 sequences, 6% to 9.5% seen once. This sample comprised PBMCs, obtained at follow-up. These receptor sequences come from a male donor with early-stage non-small cell lung cancer.

This clonotype has a count of ten or more. The gene calls are TRBV7-9 and TRBJ2-4; D is possibly TRBD2 (6 bases). The CDR3 length is 13 residues. From germline, CDR1 is SEHNR and CDR2 FQNEAQ (reference sequence). Deletions cut 8 bases from V and 6 bases from J, with 14 bases between. The CDR3 nucleotides are TGTGCCAGCGGGACTTCGGGCTCAAACATTCAGTACTTC. Its protein is CASGTSGSNIQYF.

This clonotype was detected many times. V is TRBV11-2 and J is TRBJ1-1; 10 nucleotides match TRBD1. The J segment lost 0 bases and the V segment lost 5 bases, leaving 6 bases of the junction unmatched. The germline CDR1 and CDR2 sequences are SGHAT and FQNNGV. The CDR3 length is 16 residues. Here the CDR3 reads CASSPDRGSMNTEAFF. CDR3 bases: TGTGCCAGCAGCCCGGACAGGGGGTCCATGAACACTGAAGCTTTCTTT.

This clonotype was seen repeatedly, ten times or more. V and J are TRBV7-9 and TRBJ2-5; D unclear. CDR1 and CDR2 (germline): SEHNR, FQNEAQ (reference sequence). Trimming left V 2 bases short and J 2 bases short, with 9 bases between. The CDR3 consists of 14 residues. CDR3 in amino acids: CASSLFAEQETQYF. The CDR3 DNA follows: TGTGCCAGCAGCTTATTTGCAGAGCAAGAGACCCAGTACTTC.

This chain joins TRBV28 and TRBJ1-3, with D maybe TRBD1 (6 bases). Germline assignment: CDR1 MDHEN and CDR2 SYDVKM. The CDR3 has 13 residues. V was shortened by 5 bases and J by 7 bases, with 12 bases between the two germline ends. The CDR3: CASSKQGLNTIYF. Here the CDR3 DNA reads TGTGCCAGCAGTAAACAGGGATTGAACACCATATATTTT.

There are many counts of this clonotype. This chain links TRBV5-1 with TRBJ2-3; 14 bases are shared with TRBD2. The V gene end was trimmed by 0 bases and the J gene end by 2 bases; junction bases not matched to a gene: 2. This CDR3 spans 17 amino acids. The germline CDR1 and CDR2 sequences are SGHRS and YFSETQ. In DNA form, the CDR3 reads TGCGCCAGCAGCTTGGGACTAGCGGGGGGGCCCACAGATACGCAGTATTTT. It codes for CASSLGLAGGPTDTQYF. Full variable domain (outside the CDR3, taken from reference TRBV5-1 and TRBJ2-3): KAGVTQTPRYLIKTRGQQVTLSCSPISGHRSVSWYQQTPGQGLQFLFEYFSETQRNKGNFPGRFSGRQFSNSRSEMNVSTLELGDSALYLCASSLGLAGGPTDTQYFGPGTRLTVL.

This clonotype was recorded at least ten times. The rearrangement links TRBV6-5 to TRBJ1-1; D may be TRBD1 (5 bases). CDR1 is MNHEY and CDR2 is SVGAGI in the germline V gene. CDR3 length: 12 residues. Trimming took 8 bases from V and 1 from J, leaving 8 bases between them. The CDR3 loop is CASHQGNTEAFF. CDR3 DNA sequence: TGTGCCAGCCATCAGGGGAACACTGAAGCTTTCTTT.

This clonotype was picked up a small number of times. The rearrangement joins TRBV27 to TRBJ2-1, with a weak D call TRBD1 (6 bases). Trimming cost V 3 bases and J 4 bases, with 16 bases left between them. CDR3 length equals 16 residues. The germline CDR1 and CDR2 sequences are MNHEY and SMNVEV (reference sequence). The DNA of the CDR3 is TGTGCCAGCAGTTTTATCGTTGACAGGCCTTACAATGAGCAGTTCTTC. Protein product: CASSFIVDRPYNEQFF.

This clonotype was detected many times. The genes are TRBV7-9 and TRBJ2-5; TRBD1 might be the D (5 bases). The V and J ends lost 3 bases and 4 bases respectively, with 9 bases between them. The CDR3 length is 13 residues. Germline values: CDR1 SEHNR, CDR2 FQNEAQ (reference sequence). DNA of the CDR3: TGTGCCAGCAGCTTGTCCCAGGGAGAGACCCAGTACTTC. It encodes CASSLSQGETQYF. Full variable domain (remainder filled in from reference TRBV7-9 and TRBJ2-5): DTGVSQNPRHKITKRGQNVTFRCDPISEHNRLYWYRQTLGQGPEFLTYFQNEAQLEKSRLLSDRFSAERPKGSFSTLEIQRTEQGDSAMYLCASSLSQGETQYFGPGTRLLVL.

The sample holds many counts of this clonotype. The rearrangement uses TRBV7-9 and TRBJ2-3; D is uncertain. V shed 2 bases and J shed 6 bases, with 12 bases lying between them. The germline V gene has CDR1 SEHNR and CDR2 FQNEAQ (reference sequence). The CDR3 is made up of 14 amino acids. In DNA, the CDR3 is TGTGCCAGCAGCTTAACGGGTTACGAGGATACGCAGTATTTT. Translating gives CASSLTGYEDTQYF.

This clonotype was counted many times. The rearrangement links TRBV5-6 to TRBJ2-7, with a possible D match to TRBD1 (6 bases). V lost 3 bases and J 3 bases, leaving 13 bases between the germline ends. The CDR3 consists of 14 residues. Germline loops: CDR1 SGHDT, CDR2 YYEEEE. The CDR3 loop reads CASSWGTTYYEQYF. The CDR3 DNA reads TGTGCCAGCAGCTGGGGGACAACTTACTACGAGCAGTACTTC. Filled out from reference TRBV5-6 and TRBJ2-7, the complete variable domain reads DAGVTQSPTHLIKTRGQQVTLRCSPKSGHDTVSWYQQALGQGPQFIFQYYEEEERQRGNFPDRFSGHQFPNYSSELNVNALLLGDSALYLCASSWGTTYYEQYFGPGTRLTVT.